Below, 21 T cell receptor beta chains from the same sample are listed, as sequenced in a study of blood T cells in healthy people across ages. The use of a sample-barcoded 5' primer and a J-beta primer mix characterized a second PCR of roughly 7 to 11 cycles. Using its own MiXCR run on the 5' RACE reads, TCRdb lists one record per CDR3 protein. The sample shows about 1 million distinct CDR3 sequences, 40% to 50% of them seen only once. The sample consisted of blood. The receptor set was obtained from a woman aged 55-70 years in good health.

The chain has TRBV9 and TRBJ1-2; D not resolved. The CDR3 contains 12 residues. V lost 3 bases and J 7 bases, leaving 10 bases between the germline ends. Germline V CDR1 and CDR2: SGDLS, YYNGEE. The CDR3 DNA is TGTGCCAGCAGCGCCCCTCGGGGTGGCTACACCTTC. This codes for CASSAPRGGYTF.

This chain connects TRBV5-5 to TRBJ1-6, with D possibly being TRBD1 (5 bases). CDR3 length equals 16 residues. Trimming pared 4 bases from V and 0 bases from J, leaving 11 bases between. CDR1 and CDR2 (germline): SGHKS, YYEKEE (reference sequence). This CDR3 reads CASSPDTSSYNSPLHF. DNA for the CDR3: TGTGCCAGCAGCCCGGACACAAGCTCCTATAATTCACCCCTCCACTTT. The full variable domain, with the rest looked up from reference TRBV5-5 and TRBJ1-6, is DAGVTQSPTHLIKTRGQQVTLRCSPISGHKSVSWYQQVLGQGPQFIFQYYEKEERGRGNFPDRFSARQFPNYSSELNVNALLLGDSALYLCASSPDTSSYNSPLHFGNGTRLTVT.

The chain combines TRBV6-5 with TRBJ2-3; D might be TRBD2 (7 bases). CDR1 and CDR2 from the germline V gene are MNHEY and SVGAGI. The CDR3 has 16 amino acids. V was pared by 4 bases and J by 4 bases, with 18 bases between. For the CDR3, the DNA is TGTGCCAGCAGTTGGTTGGCGGGAGCAGGGGCAGATACGCAGTATTTT. Translating gives CASSWLAGAGADTQYF.

The V gene is TRBV3-1, the J gene TRBJ1-2, with unresolved D. There are 13 residues in the CDR3. CDR1 LGHDT and CDR2 YNNKEL come from the germline V gene (reference sequence). The ends were cut back, 1 base at V and 9 bases at J, with 12 bases in the middle. The CDR3 here is CASSQVSEGSYTF. DNA for the CDR3: TGTGCCAGCAGCCAAGTGTCGGAAGGGAGCTACACCTTC.

In its sample, this clonotype was seen a few times. CDR3 loop: CASRRDRGFDEQYF. The DNA for the CDR3 is TGTGCCAGCAGGAGGGACAGGGGGTTCGATGAGCAGTACTTC. The rearrangement links TRBV28 to TRBJ2-7, with 11 bases matching TRBD1. Germline CDR1 reads MDHEN; CDR2 reads SYDVKM. There are 14 residues in the CDR3. With V trimmed by 6 bases and J by 7 bases, 8 bases remained unmatched.

The chain uses TRBV12-5 and TRBJ2-5; TRBD1 matches at 8 bases. The CDR3 totals 14 residues. The germline CDR1 and CDR2 sequences are LGHNT and FRNRAP. V gave up 3 bases and J gave up 7 bases; unmatched junction bases: 7. This CDR3 is CASGFPDRVGTQYF. CDR3 nucleotide sequence: TGTGCTAGTGGTTTCCCGGACAGGGTAGGGACCCAGTACTTC.

In its sample, this clonotype was seen a few times. This chain connects TRBV28 to TRBJ2-1, with 7 bases lining up with TRBD1. Germline V gene data show CDR1 as MDHEN and CDR2 as SYDVKM. This CDR3 contains 17 residues. The V and J ends lost 7 bases and 6 bases, in that order; junction bases with no gene match: 18. DNA of the CDR3: TGTGCCAGCACCACCACTTTCCGGACAGGAGTTTTCAATGAGCAGTTCTTC. Its translation: CASTTTFRTGVFNEQFF. Full variable domain (rest looked up from reference TRBV28 and TRBJ2-1): DVKVTQSSRYLVKRTGEKVFLECVQDMDHENMFWYRQDPGLGLRLIYFSYDVKMKEKGDIPEGYSVSREKKERFSLILESASTNQTSMYLCASTTTFRTGVFNEQFFGPGTRLTVL.

The gene calls are TRBV2 and TRBJ2-1; perhaps TRBD1 as D (6 bases). Germline CDR1 is SNHLY and CDR2 is FYNNEI. The CDR3 is made up of 14 amino acids. V lost 6 bases to trimming and J lost 10 bases, with 19 bases between them. DNA of the CDR3: TGTGCCAGCAGGGGGACATTCGCTTCCTACGAGCAGTTCTTC. This sequence encodes CASRGTFASYEQFF. Using reference TRBV2 and TRBJ2-1 for the parts outside the CDR3, the full variable domain is EPEVTQTPSHQVTQMGQEVILRCVPISNHLYFYWYRQILGQKVEFLVSFYNNEISEKSEIFDDQFSVERPDGSNFTLKIRSTKLEDSAMYFCASRGTFASYEQFFGPGTRLTVL.

On this clonotype itself: A read error may produce the germline difference seen at one junction end. The V and J genes are TRBV3-1 and TRBJ2-1, with 9 bases that match TRBD1. This CDR3 comprises 17 residues. Germline CDR1 LGHDT, CDR2 YNNKEL (reference sequence). CDR3 amino acids: CAGSHRVIGQGLTEQFF. The CDR3 DNA sequence: TGTGCCGGCAGCCATAGGGTGATCGGACAGGGGTTAACTGAGCAGTTCTTC.

The chain has TRBV7-8 and TRBJ1-5; the D gene is possibly TRBD1 (5 bases). The CDR3 is 17 amino acids. Germline CDR1 is SGHVS and CDR2 is FQNEAQ. V was pared by 2 bases and J by 2 bases, with 16 bases between. The CDR3 loop reads CASSLTPGAPGNQPQHF. CDR3 nucleotide sequence: TGTGCCAGCAGCTTAACCCCTGGGGCTCCAGGCAATCAGCCCCAGCATTTT.

In this sample, this clonotype turned up a few times. The genes are TRBV29-1 and TRBJ1-1; 9 positions match TRBD1. CDR3 size: 14 residues. Per germline, CDR1 SQVTM and CDR2 ANQGSEA. Losses at the gene ends were 5 bases for V and 5 bases for J; bases not matched to a gene: 9. CDR3 protein: CSVQGGTGMTEAFF. The CDR3, as DNA: TGCAGCGTTCAGGGGGGGACAGGGATGACTGAAGCTTTCTTT.

V gene TRBV20-1 combines with J gene TRBJ1-2, with TRBD1 identical over 10 bases. Germline V gene data show CDR1 as DFQATT and CDR2 as SNEGSKA (reference sequence). V was pared by 6 bases and J by 4 bases, with 8 bases of the junction left unmatched. CDR3 size: 14 residues. CDR3 loop: CSASLTGGVYGYTF. The CDR3 region has the DNA TGCAGTGCCTCGTTGACAGGGGGCGTCTATGGCTACACCTTC.

This rearrangement joins TRBV11-2 to TRBJ2-3; D gene ambiguous. Trimming took 0 bases from V and 6 from J, leaving 13 bases between them. The CDR3 runs to 15 residues. Germline V gene data show CDR1 as SGHAT and CDR2 as FQNNGV. The CDR3 is CASSLDSTAADTQYF. The CDR3 DNA follows: TGTGCCAGCAGCTTAGACTCGACGGCTGCGGATACGCAGTATTTT. Filled out from reference TRBV11-2 and TRBJ2-3, the complete variable domain reads EAGVAQSPRYKIIEKRQSVAFWCNPISGHATLYWYQQILGQGPKLLIQFQNNGVVDDSQLPKDRFSAERLKGVDSTLKIQPAKLEDSAVYLCASSLDSTAADTQYFGPGTRLTVL.

This clonotype was recorded a few times. The chain recombines TRBV12-3 or TRBV12-4 with TRBJ2-3, with 9 bases fitting TRBD1. V was clipped by 2 bases and J by 1 base; unmatched bases: 4. The CDR3 extends over 16 amino acids. CDR3 in amino acids: CASSLTRDRGTDTQYF. The CDR3 coding sequence is TGTGCCAGCAGTTTAACAAGGGACAGGGGCACAGATACGCAGTATTTT.

This clonotype was detected many times. The chain carries TRBV11-2 and TRBJ2-7; no clear D. CDR1 and CDR2 from the germline V gene are SGHAT and FQNNGV. The CDR3 extends over 11 amino acids. The V gene lost 5 bases and the J gene lost 7 bases, with 9 bases spanning the gap. CDR3 region: CASSPGLEQYF. The CDR3 DNA follows: TGTGCCAGCAGCCCCGGATTGGAGCAGTACTTC.

This clonotype was seen only a few times. The gene calls are TRBV28 and TRBJ2-7, with no clear D. CDR1 MDHEN and CDR2 SYDVKM come from the germline V gene. Between the trimmed V and J ends, which lost 3 bases and 0 bases, there was a span of 15 bases. There are 16 residues in the CDR3. The CDR3 is CASSLTRSKSSYEQYF. The CDR3 DNA is TGTGCCAGCAGTTTGACCAGATCTAAGAGCTCCTACGAGCAGTACTTC.

The chain joins TRBV27 to TRBJ2-7; TRBD2 matches at 10 bases. Germline loops: CDR1 MNHEY, CDR2 SMNVEV (reference sequence). CDR3 length: 18 residues. With 0 bases clipped from V and 3 bases from J, the junction kept 11 bases outside the gene matches. The CDR3: CASSLSRGLAGGVYEQYF. CDR3 sequence (DNA): TGTGCCAGCAGTTTATCGCGGGGGTTAGCGGGAGGCGTCTACGAGCAGTACTTC.

This clonotype was counted a single time. V usage is TRBV9 and J usage is TRBJ2-5; D ambiguous. V lost 0 bases, J lost 2 bases, and 11 bases lay in between. CDR3 length equals 15 residues. Germline lookup yields CDR1 SGDLS and CDR2 YYNGEE. DNA for the CDR3: TGTGCCAGCAGCGTAGCCCTAGGAGCGCAAGAGACCCAGTACTTC. Protein product: CASSVALGAQETQYF.

This clonotype was seen just once. V and J are TRBV28 and TRBJ2-1; the D gene is possibly TRBD2 (5 bases). Germline V lookup: CDR1 MDHEN, CDR2 SYDVKM. The CDR3 runs to 15 residues. V shed 2 bases and J shed 5 bases, with 13 bases lying between them. Written as DNA, the CDR3 is TGTGCCAGCAGTTTAGAGGGTGAATGGAACAATGAGCAGTTCTTC. Translated, it gives CASSLEGEWNNEQFF.

The chain combines TRBV7-6 with TRBJ2-1; 8 nucleotides line up with TRBD2. V lost 7 bases to trimming and J lost 9 bases; unmatched junction nucleotides: 8. The CDR3 has 13 residues. Germline V gene lookup returns CDR1 SGHVS and CDR2 FNYEAQ. CDR3 residues: CASTPGGAGEQFF. Written as DNA, the CDR3 is TGTGCCAGCACGCCCGGGGGGGCGGGTGAGCAGTTCTTC. Supplemented by reference TRBV7-6 and TRBJ2-1, the full variable domain reads GAGVSQSPRYKVTKRGQDVALRCDPISGHVSLYWYRQALGQGPEFLTYFNYEAQQDKSGLPNDRFSAERPEGSISTLTIQRTEQRDSAMYRCASTPGGAGEQFFGPGTRLTVL.

V gene TRBV2 combines with J gene TRBJ1-2; D might be TRBD1 (6 bases). Germline V gene sequence: CDR1 SNHLY, CDR2 FYNNEI. The CDR3 is 16 residues long. V was clipped by 6 bases and J by 0 bases, with 17 bases between them. The CDR3 loop is CASRQDREPANYGYTF. Here the CDR3 DNA reads TGTGCCAGCAGGCAGGACAGAGAACCAGCTAACTATGGCTACACCTTC.